A single sample gave rise to the 32 T cell receptor beta chains below, sequenced in a study of cytomegalovirus exposure and HLA in healthy donors. The PCR used 60 Vbeta and 13 Jbeta primers. This table comes from immunoSEQ multiplex PCR, and its TCRdb copy is limited to in-frame clones, with some not included. The sample carries around 55,000 clones, 55% to 75% recorded once. The sample consisted of PBMCs. The receptor set was obtained from a man aged 35 to 55 in good health and CMV-seropositive.

The rearrangement links TRBV7-3 to TRBJ2-3; 15 nucleotides line up with TRBD2. The J segment lost 15 bases and the V segment lost 5 bases, leaving 9 bases of the junction unmatched. The CDR3 covers 14 residues. Germline V CDR1 and CDR2: SGHTA, FQGTGA. CDR3 residues: CASSLRTSGGALYF. As DNA, the CDR3 is TGTGCCAGCAGCCTCAGGACTAGCGGGGGGGCCTTATATTTT.

This clone was seen only a few times. This sequence joins TRBV6-6 and TRBJ2-1; D uncertain. The germline V gene encodes CDR1 MNHNY and CDR2 SVGAGI (reference sequence). CDR3 size: 11 residues. V was pared by 6 bases and J by 6 bases, with 6 bases between. CDR3 sequence reads: CASSPGNEQFF. The CDR3 DNA is TGTGCCAGCAGCCCGGGCAATGAGCAGTTCTTC.

This clone occurred once. The chain combines TRBV6-5 with TRBJ1-2, with 11 bases matching TRBD1. The CDR3 is made up of 15 amino acids. The germline V gene has CDR1 MNHEY and CDR2 SVGAGI. The V segment lost 4 bases and the J segment 8 bases; nucleotides outside the gene matches: 9. CDR3 sequence (DNA): TGTGCCAGCAGTTCCGACGGACAGGGGGCGGGAGGCTACACCTTC. Translation gives CASSSDGQGAGGYTF.

This CDR3 reads CASSLTHGASGEMVTDTQYF. Written as DNA, the CDR3 is TGTGCCAGCAGCTTAACCCACGGGGCTAGCGGGGAAATGGTCACAGATACGCAGTATTTT. V is TRBV7-3 and J is TRBJ2-3; 9 bases are a match to TRBD2. The CDR3 consists of 20 residues. Germline V gene data show CDR1 as SGHTA and CDR2 as FQGTGA. The V and J ends lost 0 bases and 2 bases, in that order; junction bases with no gene match: 15.

The rearrangement uses TRBV5-1 and TRBJ1-4; D gene uncertain. CDR3 size: 14 residues. The germline gives CDR1 SGHRS, CDR2 YFSETQ. Trimming stripped 1 base from V and 3 bases from J, with 7 bases between. The CDR3 sequence: CASSLTASNEKLFF. CDR3 sequence (DNA): TGCGCCAGCAGCTTGACAGCTTCTAATGAAAAACTGTTTTTT. Filled out from reference TRBV5-1 and TRBJ1-4, the complete variable domain reads KAGVTQTPRYLIKTRGQQVTLSCSPISGHRSVSWYQQTPGQGLQFLFEYFSETQRNKGNFPGRFSGRQFSNSRSEMNVSTLELGDSALYLCASSLTASNEKLFFGSGTQLSVL.

The chain is built from TRBV10-3 and TRBJ2-3, with 11 bases that match TRBD2. J was trimmed by 4 bases and V by 3 bases; bases with no gene match: 6. CDR3 length: 16 amino acids. The germline CDR1 and CDR2 sequences are ENHRY and SYGVKD. The chain's CDR3 is CAISDPLAGGPDTQYF. The CDR3 DNA is TGTGCCATCAGTGATCCCCTAGCGGGGGGCCCAGATACGCAGTATTTT.

The genes are TRBV30 and TRBJ2-7; weak D call: TRBD1 (5 bases). CDR3 size: 11 residues. Trimming cost V 3 bases and J 6 bases, with 9 bases left between them. Germline V gives CDR1 GTSNPN, CDR2 SVGIG (reference sequence). CDR3 region: CAWRGVSEQYF. The CDR3 region has the DNA TGTGCCTGGAGAGGGGTCAGCGAGCAGTACTTC.

The genes are TRBV6-1 and TRBJ1-5, with 7 bases identical to TRBD1. Germline values: CDR1 MNHNS, CDR2 SASEGT. The CDR3 sequence is 15 residues long. V trimming: 6 bases; J trimming: 6 bases; junction bases outside the gene matches: 11. CDR3 coding DNA: TGTGCCAGCAGAGATCTTCCAGGGGGGAGTCAGCCCCAGCATTTT. Its translation: CASRDLPGGSQPQHF.

This chain uses TRBV10-3 with TRBJ1-2; D call uncertain. V lost 6 bases, J lost 5 bases, and 10 bases lay in between. Looked up from germline, CDR1 is ENHRY and CDR2 is SYGVKD. The CDR3 length is 12 residues. The CDR3 is CAISPGSYGYTF. CDR3 DNA sequence: TGTGCCATCAGCCCGGGAAGTTATGGCTACACCTTC.

The sample holds a few counts of this clone. V and J are TRBV5-8 and TRBJ1-3, with 9 bases identical to TRBD1. This CDR3 has 17 residues. V shed 2 bases, J shed 0 bases, and the junction held 6 bases outside the gene matches. Germline loops: CDR1 SGHTS, CDR2 YDEGEE. The CDR3 DNA reads as TGTGCCAGCAGCTTCTGGGAGGGACAGGGCTCTGGAAACACCATATATTTT. Its protein is CASSFWEGQGSGNTIYF. Full variable domain (remainder filled in from reference TRBV5-8 and TRBJ1-3): EAGVTQSPTHLIKTRGQQATLRCSPISGHTSVYWYQQALGLGLQFLLWYDEGEERNRGNFPPRFSGRQFPNYSSELNVNALELEDSALYLCASSFWEGQGSGNTIYFGEGSWLTVV.

The chain recombines TRBV19 with TRBJ2-1, with 11 nucleotides matching TRBD2. With 5 bases clipped from V and 8 bases from J, the junction kept 8 bases outside the gene matches. There are 15 residues in the CDR3. CDR1 is LNHDA, CDR2 SQIVND, per germline (reference sequence). The CDR3 is CASSLTSGADDEQFF. In DNA, the CDR3 is TGTGCCAGTAGTTTGACTAGCGGGGCCGACGATGAGCAGTTCTTC.

This clone was seen a handful of times. The V and J genes are TRBV5-5 and TRBJ1-3; no clear D gene. V was clipped by 2 bases and J by 4 bases, with 13 bases between them. The CDR3 is 15 residues long. Germline CDR1 SGHKS, CDR2 YYEKEE (reference sequence). CDR3 sequence (DNA): TGTGCCAGCAGCTTCGCCCCGAGTGCAGGAAACACCATATATTTT. The encoded protein is CASSFAPSAGNTIYF.

This clone was observed a single time. The rearrangement uses TRBV18 and TRBJ1-2; D not certain. This CDR3 is built from 14 residues. The germline CDR1 and CDR2 sequences are KGHSH and LQKENI. V was clipped by 2 bases and J by 6 bases, with 13 bases between them. CDR3 DNA: TGTGCCAGCTCACCAACGACTGGGTATGATGGCTACACCTTC. It is translated as CASSPTTGYDGYTF. Using reference TRBV18 and TRBJ1-2 for the parts outside the CDR3, the full variable domain is NAGVMQNPRHLVRRRGQEARLRCSPMKGHSHVYWYRQLPEEGLKFMVYLQKENIIDESGMPKERFSAEFPKEGPSILRIQQVVRGDSAAYFCASSPTTGYDGYTFGSGTRLTVV.

This rearrangement joins TRBV5-6 to TRBJ2-1; unclear D gene. The germline V gene encodes CDR1 SGHDT and CDR2 YYEEEE. Trimming pared 0 bases from V and 5 bases from J, leaving 6 bases between. There are 13 residues in the CDR3. The CDR3 DNA reads TGTGCCAGCAGCTTGGTAGCCCACAATGAGCAGTTCTTC. Protein product: CASSLVAHNEQFF.

This chain uses TRBV2 with TRBJ2-5, with D perhaps TRBD1 (7 bases). The CDR3 contains 14 residues. CDR1 is SNHLY and CDR2 is FYNNEI in the germline V gene. With 10 bases removed from V and 5 bases from J, the gap between germline ends came to 20 bases. CDR3 sequence: CATLRLGGWETQYF. CDR3 DNA: TGTGCCACCCTGAGACTAGGGGGCTGGGAGACCCAGTACTTC.

This chain uses TRBV6-5 with TRBJ2-7; 7 bases are shared with TRBD2. Germline V gene sequence: CDR1 MNHEY, CDR2 SVGAGI. The V segment lost 6 bases and the J segment 0 bases; nucleotides outside the gene matches: 8. The CDR3 covers 15 residues. CDR3 amino acids: CASSLGGFGSYEQYF. DNA of the CDR3: TGTGCCAGCAGCCTCGGGGGGTTCGGCTCCTACGAGCAGTACTTC.

The V and J genes are TRBV6-1 and TRBJ1-1; D gene uncertain. Germline CDR1 reads MNHNS; CDR2 reads SASEGT. The CDR3 contains 14 residues. V lost 3 bases and J 0 bases, leaving 8 bases between the germline ends. DNA for the CDR3: TGTGCCAGCAGTGATGAGGCAGTGAACACTGAAGCTTTCTTT. This gives the protein CASSDEAVNTEAFF.

This clone has just a few counts. J is TRBJ1-2 and V is TRBV4-3; the match to TRBD1 covers 8 bases. J lost 4 bases, V lost 3 bases, and 10 bases had no gene match. Germline values: CDR1 LGHNA, CDR2 YSLEER. CDR3 length: 16 amino acids. The CDR3 region is CASSQEPGTGPYGYTF. The CDR3 DNA reads TGCGCCAGCAGCCAGGAACCCGGGACAGGTCCCTATGGCTACACCTTC.

This clone was recorded many times. V is TRBV10-1 and J is TRBJ2-7; TRBD2 matches 11 bases. CDR3 size: 16 residues. The V segment lost 2 bases and the J segment 6 bases; nucleotides outside the gene matches: 9. Germline CDR1 WNHNN, CDR2 SYGVQD (reference sequence). This CDR3 reads CASSEPETSGAAEQYF. Here the CDR3 DNA reads TGCGCCAGCAGTGAGCCCGAGACTAGCGGGGCCGCCGAGCAGTACTTC.

This clone was seen more than once but under ten times. The rearrangement uses TRBV5-1 and TRBJ1-1; 7 nucleotides agree with TRBD1. Germline lookup yields CDR1 SGHRS and CDR2 YFSETQ. This CDR3 has 13 residues. Germline trimming cut 5 bases from V and 7 bases from J; bases unmatched to any gene: 8. As DNA, the CDR3 is TGCGCCAGCAGATCCGAGGGGGCAGGTGAAGCTTTCTTT. This translates into CASRSEGAGEAFF.

The chain joins TRBV10-3 to TRBJ1-1; possible D gene TRBD1, 6 bases. The germline gives CDR1 ENHRY, CDR2 SYGVKD. This CDR3 comprises 16 residues. Trimming took off 6 bases at V and 5 bases at J, with 22 bases between the two ends. The CDR3 is CAISSRDTFTGTEAFF. In DNA form, the CDR3 reads TGTGCCATCAGCAGCCGGGACACCTTCACGGGTACTGAAGCTTTCTTT.

This clone has only a few counts. The DNA for the CDR3 is TGTGCCAGCAGCGAGGGACTTATCCAAGAGACCCAGTACTTC. It is translated as CASSEGLIQETQYF. This sequence joins TRBV9 and TRBJ2-5; D perhaps matches TRBD2 (6 bases). Looked up from germline, CDR1 is SGDLS and CDR2 is YYNGEE. V lost 3 bases to trimming and J lost 1 base, with 10 bases between them. The CDR3 is 14 amino acids.

The V and J genes are TRBV7-9 and TRBJ2-1; D remains ambiguous. With 6 bases removed from V and 4 bases from J, the gap between germline ends came to 16 bases. The CDR3 runs to 15 residues. Per germline, CDR1 SEHNR and CDR2 FQNEAQ (reference sequence). Here the CDR3 DNA reads TGTGCCAGCAGTCCCCTCGATGGAGTTTACAATGAGCAGTTCTTC. Translated, it gives CASSPLDGVYNEQFF. The full variable domain, rest sourced from reference TRBV7-9 and TRBJ2-1, is DTGVSQNPRHKITKRGQNVTFRCDPISEHNRLYWYRQTLGQGPEFLTYFQNEAQLEKSRLLSDRFSAERPKGSFSTLEIQRTEQGDSAMYLCASSPLDGVYNEQFFGPGTRLTVL.

The V gene is TRBV5-4, the J gene TRBJ1-1; 10 bases fit TRBD1. Germline CDR1 reads SGHNT; CDR2 reads YYREEE (reference sequence). V lost 5 bases and J lost 3; bases outside the gene matches: 7. CDR3 length equals 15 residues. CDR3 nucleotides: TGTGCCAGCAGTTCTCGGGACAGGGGTCACACTGAAGCTTTCTTT. This translates into CASSSRDRGHTEAFF.

The chain links TRBV4-3 to TRBJ2-7; 13 bases fit TRBD2. Germline-derived CDR1 and CDR2 are LGHNA and YSLEER. The J segment lost 3 bases and the V segment lost 4 bases, leaving 3 bases of the junction unmatched. There are 15 residues in the CDR3. The CDR3 nucleotides read TGCGCCAGCAGCCGTGGACTAGCGGGGGTCTACGAGCAGTACTTC. It is translated as CASSRGLAGVYEQYF.

The count of this clone is one. This chain connects TRBV7-2 to TRBJ2-5; TRBD2 might be the D (6 bases). Deletions cut 1 base from V and 2 bases from J, with 8 bases between. The V gene's germline CDR1 is SGHTA and CDR2 FQGNSA. The length of the CDR3 is 14 residues. Written as DNA, the CDR3 is TGTGCCAGCAGCTTAGGCGGGGATCAAGAGACCCAGTACTTC. Its protein is CASSLGGDQETQYF. The full variable domain, rest sourced from reference TRBV7-2 and TRBJ2-5, is GAGVSQSPSNKVTEKGKDVELRCDPISGHTALYWYRQSLGQGLEFLIYFQGNSAPDKSGLPSDRFSAERTGGSVSTLTIQRTQQEDSAVYLCASSLGGDQETQYFGPGTRLLVL.

The chain combines TRBV5-8 with TRBJ2-2; maybe TRBD2 (5 bases). With 7 bases removed from V and 7 bases from J, the gap between germline ends came to 11 bases. CDR1 is SGHTS, CDR2 YDEGEE, per germline. This CDR3 has 12 amino acids. The CDR3 bases are TGTGCCAGCCCGAGGGATGTCGGGGAGCTGTTTTTT. This encodes CASPRDVGELFF.

The V and J genes are TRBV18 and TRBJ1-1, with no clear D. Trimming cost V 3 bases and J 10 bases, with 15 bases left between them. The CDR3 runs to 13 residues. From germline, CDR1 is KGHSH and CDR2 LQKENI. In DNA form, the CDR3 reads TGTGCCAGCTCACCTGGTTTATCGACGGGAGCTTTCTTT. Protein sequence: CASSPGLSTGAFF.

The chain uses TRBV7-8 and TRBJ1-2; tentative D call: TRBD1 (5 bases). This CDR3 spans 13 amino acids. The germline V gene encodes CDR1 SGHVS and CDR2 FQNEAQ. V lost 3 bases and J 4 bases, leaving 9 bases between the germline ends. The CDR3 region is CASSLTELYGYTF. DNA for the CDR3: TGTGCCAGCAGCTTGACAGAGCTCTATGGCTACACCTTC.

The chain has TRBV6-1 and TRBJ1-4; D is ambiguous. The germline V and J ends were trimmed by 2 bases and 3 bases, with 7 bases remaining between them. CDR1 is MNHNS, CDR2 SASEGT, per germline. CDR3 length: 14 residues. The chain's CDR3 is CASSESEANEKLFF. The DNA for the CDR3 is TGTGCCAGCAGTGAATCAGAAGCTAATGAAAAACTGTTTTTT.

The V gene is TRBV4-2, the J gene TRBJ1-1; weak D call: TRBD1 (6 bases). Trimming took 4 bases from V and 1 from J, leaving 10 bases between them. CDR1 LGHNA and CDR2 YNFKEQ come from the germline V gene. The CDR3 is made up of 14 amino acids. CDR3 sequence (DNA): TGTGCCAGCAGCCCAGGGGCTAGGAACACTGAAGCTTTCTTT. Translating gives CASSPGARNTEAFF.

The V and J genes are TRBV2 and TRBJ2-2; TRBD1 might be the D (5 bases). This CDR3 is built from 14 residues. V was trimmed by 4 bases and J by 2 bases, leaving 8 bases between them. From germline, CDR1 is SNHLY and CDR2 FYNNEI. In nucleotides, the CDR3 is TGTGCCAGCAGTGCGGACACCAACACCGGGGAGCTGTTTTTT. Residues: CASSADTNTGELFF.